This T cell receptor beta chain was captured by sequencing in a study of cytomegalovirus exposure and HLA in healthy donors (dated by TCRdb to the late 2010s). Study-wide context: According to an earlier analysis of a few hundred of the donors, 200 million or so T cells yielded 95 million to 140 million unique TCR beta sequences and about 300 Gb of sequence data. An early release covering roughly 600 HLA-typed donors comprised about 320 gigabases of sequencing data and roughly 85 million unique TCR sequences. Of the roughly 400 genotyped donors, about 84% fell in the genetic ancestry cluster associated with self-reported Caucasian donors. The aim of the study was to test whether cataloging public T cell receptors could identify signatures of past pathogen exposure. Using immunosequencing, the study profiled T cell repertoires from fewer than 850 subjects and related those repertoires to cytomegalovirus serostatus. In addition to the first cohort of 666 subjects, a separate validation cohort of approximately 120 different subjects was used. To predict cytomegalovirus infection status, the study brought together high-throughput TCR immunosequencing, statistical association of individual TCRs with disease status, and machine learning. To study patterns of TCR occurrence, a later analysis re-analyzed previously published TCR beta repertoires from around 660 donors and added high-resolution HLA genotyping. The later analysis used no new phenotypic data to find candidate immune exposures, relying instead on TCR beta sequences and their occurrence across donors. An earlier analysis of 450 to 750 of the donors used high-throughput TCR beta sequencing to judge whether each TCR beta V gene segment behaved as functional or pseudogenic. Donor age, sex, ethnicity and CMV serostatus were compiled together with the repertoire data. Genome-wide SNP genotypes for about three fifths of the roughly 670 donors were used in a later genetic analysis, which treated that subset as a discovery cohort. Every discovery cohort repertoire had been produced on one sequencing platform. Class I and class II HLA loci were covered by the typing at four-digit resolution. The number of typed donors differed by locus: 629-630 for A, B, C, DRB1 and DQB1; roughly 510 for DQA1; 600 to 610 for DPA1; and around 450 for DPB1. Roughly 5 DR-DQ haplotypes were handled as single units for association and clustering, since linkage in the cohort was strong. Among some 400 genotyped donors of the cohort, an average of around 250,000 unique TCR beta nucleotide sequences was sequenced per donor, of which roughly 18% were non-productive.

Findings and caveats that apply to the study as a whole: V-gene and J-gene trimming of TCR beta chains was associated with a missense DCLRE1C variant in a later genetic analysis, and the association was replicated in an independent cohort. A later genetic analysis reported fewer N-insertions in productive TCRs among donors in an Asian-associated ancestry cluster than the 666-donor mean. In an earlier analysis of under 600 of the donors, most TCR beta V segments were observed in productive rearrangements about 87% or about 30% of the time, broadly matching IMGT annotations. Only TCR beta chains were sequenced in this cohort, and the absence of alpha or paired-chain data limited detectable features. A total of 150 or so TCR beta chains were listed by the study as associated with cytomegalovirus. Linkage disequilibrium might explain the correlated functional status among segregating V segments, but an unknown experimental factor could not be ruled out. The earlier analysis of 587 of the donors excluded about 16 rarely observed V segments, including chromosome 9 orphons, because counts were too low. In vitro tests confirmed that a few of the cytomegalovirus-associated TCR beta chains recognize cytomegalovirus antigens. Presence/absence analyses assumed roughly uniform sequencing depth across donors, an assumption that may not hold. In a later analysis, HLA-associated TCR beta chains showed more clonal expansion and lower generation probabilities than non-associated chains that were equally common. Immune exposure information for the cohort was limited to CMV serostatus. When HLA alleles, especially DR and DQ, strongly co-occurred, TCR associations were difficult to assign to individual alleles. A further reported finding was that TCR beta sequences accurately predicted the HLA-A and HLA-B alleles for most subjects in the first cohort. In a later analysis, the rate of TCR association differed among HLA loci, with DRB1 alleles having the most associated TCRs and HLA-C alleles having the fewest. At a false discovery rate of 0.05, a later analysis linked 16,951 TCR beta sequences to specific HLA alleles. Most CMV-associated TCR beta chains appeared to be HLA-restricted in a later analysis, and the HLA associations seemed to be driven largely by CMV exposure. A later analysis reported that several top co-occurrence clusters appeared linked to parvovirus B19, influenza, CMV and Epstein-Barr virus. A cluster of highly shared sequence variants was judged likely to be a technical artifact of the sequencing pipeline. The 87-base-pair reads could not distinguish some IMGT-functional V segments, including TRBV6-2 and TRBV6-3, so those segments were excluded. Across donors, most TCR sequences were observed very rarely, whereas some public TCRs were present in many individuals. Cytomegalovirus status was reported to be diagnosed by the classifier with high specificity and sensitivity in both the original and validation cohorts. The authors suggested that the approach could potentially be extended to other disease states and immunological phenotypes. Because some donors lacked HLA typing at each locus, the association tests relied only on the typed subset.

The cohort comprised around 700 healthy bone marrow donors. All cohort members were sampled while nominally healthy, although unrecorded immune exposures were likely present. The donor was CMV seropositive and belonged to the group of 250 to 300 seropositive cohort members. Each donor provided a peripheral blood sample, and peripheral blood mononuclear cells were used for TCR beta sequencing. Genomic DNA was extracted from the blood cell samples with the Qiagen DNeasy Blood Extraction Kit. As concerns this clone: Its recognized antigen is unknown. Base quality data are lacking; no much larger clone is found one base away.

The germline V gene (reference sequence) provides CDR1 LNHDA and CDR2 SQIVND. V sheds 4 bases and J sheds 0 bases, leaving 21 bases between their ends. CDR3 length: 18 amino acids, cysteine to phenylalanine. Left in the record is the CDR3 DNA by itself, 54 bases read in frame from the first base. Receptor amplification or capture employed the immunoSEQ multiplex PCR assay. For the multiplex PCR, a mixture combining 60 forward primers for TCR Vbeta segments and 13 reverse primers for TCR Jbeta segments was used. The CDR3 region of rearranged TCR beta genes was amplified from genomic DNA by a multiplex PCR assay. The amplified TCR beta libraries were sequenced on the Illumina HiSeq System as 87-base-pair reads. From the authors' description of their analysis: A later analysis counted about 82 million unique TCR beta chains across the 550 to 750 repertoires, and around 12 million of these chains were shared by at least two donors. A nearest-neighbor algorithm error-corrected the raw reads and collapsed the reads into unique sequences, merging closely related sequences to remove PCR and sequencing errors. V, D and J gene segments were assigned by aligning CDR3 sequences to IMGT reference sequences. For a sequence to be retained, a match of at least six nucleotides was required to both a V gene segment and a J gene segment. A rearrangement counted as productive if the CDR3 had no stop codons and remained in frame with V and J, and every other rearrangement counted as non-productive. CDR3 was defined according to IMGT convention as the region running from the second conserved V-encoded cysteine to the conserved J-encoded phenylalanine. In an earlier analysis of 587 of the donors, sequences lacking an unambiguous match to a single V gene segment were excluded. An earlier analysis of 587 of the donors called V segments functional above 56.7% productive rearrangements and segregating when the between-donor standard deviation exceeded 5%. A statistical classification framework was developed to diagnose cytomegalovirus status using the catalog of TCR beta chain sequences. In a later analysis, V and J genes were assigned by comparing TCR nucleotide sequences against IMGT/GENE-DB human TR gene sequences. The TCRdist pipeline was used in a later analysis to assign CDR3 sequences and most-parsimonious VDJ recombination scenarios. A later analysis defined each TCR beta chain by its CDR3 amino acid sequence plus V-gene family, and excluded reads lacking a unique V-gene family. In a later analysis, 450 to 600 highly shared, low-generation-probability nucleotide sequences were removed to address suspected cross-contamination and a sequencing artifact. In a later analysis, a clonal expansion index for each public chain was calculated from normalized within-repertoire ranks of inferred template counts. In a later analysis, generation probabilities were computed with a VDJ recombination model fitted to out-of-frame rearrangements, and the resulting probabilities were checked against IGoR. A later analysis scored TCR-TCR, TCR-HLA and TCR-CMV co-occurrence with hypergeometric tests, applying a repertoire-size bias correction to TCR pairs. A later analysis estimated false discovery rates by permuting HLA or CMV assignments 20 times. In a later analysis, co-occurring TCRs were grouped with DBSCAN, and TCRdist sequence similarity was added when clustering was performed within HLA-allele-positive subsets. Co-occurrence clustering excluded repertoires with fewer than 30,000 or more than 120,000 public chains, plus five with anomalous nucleotide sharing. Drawn from immuneACCESS, this table holds only the in-frame rearrangements with V and J called that TCRdb kept. Clones are partly lost; checked studies trace under half to an unresolved V gene and leave the rest unexplained. V and J calls and clone size are given by that table; D and trimming were obtained from the DNA. The sample has about 95,000 clones on record, about 73% of them singletons. The top ten clonotypes cover around 16% of the sample.

The rearranged chain carries TRBV19 and TRBJ1-1; the D region possibly corresponds to TRBD1 (5 bases align). The clonotype was recovered from a woman between 45 and 60 years old in good health and CMV-seropositive. Sequencing was performed on PBMCs. In nucleotides, the sequence is TGTGCCAGTAGTACGAAACGGCGGGGCAGCGCCCTGAACACTGAAGCTTTCTTT. Translated, it gives CASSTKRRGSALNTEAFF. With the rest looked up from the reference TRBV19 and TRBJ1-1 genes rather than sequenced, the full variable domain is DGGITQSPKYLFRKEGQNVTLSCEQNLNHDAMYWYRQDPGQGLRLIYYSQIVNDFQKGDIAEGYSVSREKKESFPLTVTSAQKNPTAFYLCASSTKRRGSALNTEAFFGQGTRLTVV.